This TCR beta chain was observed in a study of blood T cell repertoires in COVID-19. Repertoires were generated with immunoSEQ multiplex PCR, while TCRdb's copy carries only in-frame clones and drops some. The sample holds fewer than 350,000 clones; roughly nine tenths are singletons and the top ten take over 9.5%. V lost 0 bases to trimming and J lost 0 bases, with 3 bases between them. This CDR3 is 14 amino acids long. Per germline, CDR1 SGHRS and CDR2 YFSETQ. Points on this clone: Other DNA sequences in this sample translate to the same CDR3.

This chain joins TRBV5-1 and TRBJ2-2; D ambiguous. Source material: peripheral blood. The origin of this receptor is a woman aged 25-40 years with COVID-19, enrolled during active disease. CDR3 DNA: TGCGCCAGCAGCTTGGACACGAACACCGGGGAGCTGTTTTTT. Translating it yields CASSLDTNTGELFF.